A selection of T cell receptor beta chains follows, all from one sample in a study of blood T cell repertoires in COVID-19. Here immunoSEQ multiplex PCR was the method, and the copy in TCRdb shows in-frame clones only, minus some. Of 85,000 to 130,000 clones listed, 60% to 80% were seen once; the top ten hold approximately 0.88%. Input material: peripheral blood. These receptors all stem from a human donor with acute or convalescent COVID-19. The donor label of this sample is uncertain. Each CDR3 is given with its conserved first and last residue. The size of a clone is reported for some rows only, either as once, few or many, or as a class for expanded clones.

CDR3: CASSPGPRGNQPQHF; V: TRBV9; J: TRBJ1-5; size: few
CDR3: CASSTYGTSGYNEQFF; V: TRBV19; J: TRBJ2-1; size: NA
CDR3: CASKRGEKLFF; V: TRBV6-5; J: TRBJ1-4; size: NA
CDR3: CASSPASGQGDEKLFF; V: TRBV5-5; J: TRBJ1-4; size: NA
CDR3: CASSPEDSSYNEQFF; V: TRBV4-1; J: TRBJ2-1; size: NA
CDR3: CASSILPFNQPQHF; V: TRBV19; J: TRBJ1-5; size: NA
CDR3: CASSLDRTGNTGELFF; V: TRBV5-8; J: TRBJ2-2; size: NA
CDR3: CASSLAPPGQGAETQYF; V: TRBV5-1; J: TRBJ2-5; size: NA
CDR3: CSVDGLAGGYEQFF; V: TRBV29-1; J: TRBJ2-1; size: NA
CDR3: CASSFDSNYGYTF; V: TRBV5-1; J: TRBJ1-2; size: NA
CDR3: CAISYGDRVTDTQYF; V: TRBV10-3; J: TRBJ2-3; size: once
CDR3: CASSFAGQGGTEAFF; V: TRBV5-1; J: TRBJ1-1; size: NA
CDR3: CASSQRTGVGEAFF; V: TRBV3-1/TRBV3-2; J: TRBJ1-1; size: NA